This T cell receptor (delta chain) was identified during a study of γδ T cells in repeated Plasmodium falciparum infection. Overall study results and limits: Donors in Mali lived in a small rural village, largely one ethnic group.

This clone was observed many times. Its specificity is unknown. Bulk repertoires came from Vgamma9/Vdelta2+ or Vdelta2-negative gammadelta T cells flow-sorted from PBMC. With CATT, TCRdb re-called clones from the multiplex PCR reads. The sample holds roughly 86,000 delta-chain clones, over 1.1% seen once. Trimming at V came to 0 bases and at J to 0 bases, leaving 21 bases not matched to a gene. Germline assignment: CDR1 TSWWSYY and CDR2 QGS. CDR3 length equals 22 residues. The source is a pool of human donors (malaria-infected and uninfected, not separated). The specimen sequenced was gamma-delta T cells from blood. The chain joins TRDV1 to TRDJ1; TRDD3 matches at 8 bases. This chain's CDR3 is CALGELATNRRGDMLYTDKLIF. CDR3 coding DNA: TGTGCTCTTGGGGAACTAGCCACGAATAGGCGGGGGGATATGCTCTACACCGATAAACTCATCTTT.